This T cell receptor beta chain was recovered during a study of blood T cell repertoires in COVID-19. CDR3 length: 14 amino acids. V lost 6 bases to trimming and J lost 4 bases, with 16 bases between them. Germline assignment: CDR1 DFQATT and CDR2 SNEGSKA (reference sequence). This clone has more than one count but fewer than ten. Sequencing used immunoSEQ multiplex PCR; TCRdb keeps in-frame clones, though not all of them. The sample includes about 200,000 clones, nearly 90% of them seen just once. This receptor was identified in a woman younger than 45 with acute COVID-19. The chain links TRBV20-1 to TRBJ1-3; D perhaps matches TRBD1 (6 bases). The sequencing sample was made of PBMCs or T cells enriched from blood (not recorded which). CDR3 protein: CSASDGGAGNTIYF. In nucleotides, the CDR3 is TGCAGTGCCAGTGACGGGGGGGCCGGAAACACCATATATTTT.